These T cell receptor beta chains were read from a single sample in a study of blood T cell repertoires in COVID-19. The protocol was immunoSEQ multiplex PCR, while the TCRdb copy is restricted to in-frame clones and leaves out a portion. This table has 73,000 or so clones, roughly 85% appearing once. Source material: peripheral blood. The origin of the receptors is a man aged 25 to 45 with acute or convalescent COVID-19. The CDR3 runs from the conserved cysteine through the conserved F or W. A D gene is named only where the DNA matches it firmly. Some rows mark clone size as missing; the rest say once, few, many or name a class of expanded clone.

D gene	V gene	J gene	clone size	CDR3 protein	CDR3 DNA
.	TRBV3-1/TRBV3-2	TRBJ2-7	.	CASSPTGTYEQYF	TGTGCCAGCAGCCCGACAGGTACCTACGAGCAGTACTTC
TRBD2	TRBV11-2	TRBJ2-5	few	CASRPGTSETQYF	TGTGCCAGCAGGCCCGGGACTAGTGAAACCCAGTACTTC
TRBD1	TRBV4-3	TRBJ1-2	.	CASSHPRDRGQGYTF	TGCGCCAGCAGCCATCCTCGGGACAGGGGGCAAGGCTACACCTTC
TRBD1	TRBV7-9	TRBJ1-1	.	CASSLGDRMNTEAFF	TGTGCCAGCAGCTTGGGGGACAGAATGAACACTGAAGCTTTCTTT
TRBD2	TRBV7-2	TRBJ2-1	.	CASSPRASGRYEQFF	TGTGCCAGCAGCCCCCGGGCTAGCGGGAGGTATGAGCAGTTCTTC
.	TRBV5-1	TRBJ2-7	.	CASRGEQGRPYEQYF	TGCGCCAGCAGGGGTGAACAGGGAAGACCCTACGAGCAGTACTTC
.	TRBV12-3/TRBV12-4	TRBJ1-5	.	CASSLNPRGQHF	TGTGCCAGCAGTTTAAATCCCCGGGGGCAGCATTTT
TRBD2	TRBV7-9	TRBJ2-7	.	CASSFSGMPYEQYF	TGTGCCAGCAGCTTTAGCGGGATGCCCTACGAGCAGTACTTC
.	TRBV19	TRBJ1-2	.	CASRPNRPYGYTF	TGTGCCAGTAGGCCGAACAGGCCCTATGGCTACACCTTC
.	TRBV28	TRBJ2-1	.	CASSPTGIFYNEQFF	TGTGCCAGCAGTCCTACGGGGATTTTCTACAATGAGCAGTTCTTC
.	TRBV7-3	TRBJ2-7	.	CASSPGLDGLEQYF	TGTGCCAGCAGCCCGGGACTGGACGGCCTGGAGCAGTACTTC
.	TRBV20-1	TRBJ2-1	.	CSARTNEQFF	TGCAGTGCCCGCACTAATGAGCAGTTCTTC
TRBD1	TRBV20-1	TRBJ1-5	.	CSASGQVLGQPQHF	TGCAGTGCTAGTGGACAGGTCCTAGGTCAGCCCCAGCATTTT
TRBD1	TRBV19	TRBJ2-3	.	CASSIGGTGSDTQYF	TGTGCCAGTAGTATAGGGGGGACAGGATCAGATACGCAGTATTTT
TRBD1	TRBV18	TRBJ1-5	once	CASSLGQGNQPQHF	TGTGCCAGCTCACTAGGACAGGGCAATCAGCCCCAGCATTTT
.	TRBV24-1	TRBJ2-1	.	CATSGGDGNNEQFF	TGTGCCACCAGTGGGGGGGACGGGAACAATGAGCAGTTCTTC
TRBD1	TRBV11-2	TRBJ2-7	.	CASSLRSGTGDEQYF	TGTGCCAGCAGCTTAAGGTCCGGGACAGGGGACGAGCAGTACTTC
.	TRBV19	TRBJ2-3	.	CASSIRGTDTQYF	TGTGCCAGTAGTATCCGGGGCACAGATACGCAGTATTTT
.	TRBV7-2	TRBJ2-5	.	CASSTTSGETQYF	TGTGCCAGCAGCACGACTAGTGGAGAGACCCAGTACTTC
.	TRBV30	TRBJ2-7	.	CAWSVPEILREQYF	TGTGCCTGGAGTGTACCGGAGATTCTTCGGGAGCAGTACTTC
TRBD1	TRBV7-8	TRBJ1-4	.	CASSQTGGNEKLFF	TGTGCCAGCAGCCAGACAGGGGGGAATGAAAAACTGTTTTTT
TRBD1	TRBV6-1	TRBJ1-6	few	CASSEPPDRVTPLHF	TGTGCCAGCAGTGAACCCCCGGACAGGGTGACACCCCTCCACTTT
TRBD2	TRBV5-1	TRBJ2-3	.	CASSLPPKRELADTQYF	TGCGCCAGCAGCTTGCCCCCGAAGCGGGAGCTGGCAGATACGCAGTATTTT
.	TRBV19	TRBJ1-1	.	CASTLRRGGVNTEAFF	TGTGCCAGTACCCTCCGGCGGGGGGGCGTGAACACTGAAGCTTTCTTT
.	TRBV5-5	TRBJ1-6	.	CASSLAQGFNSPLHF	TGTGCCAGCAGCTTGGCACAGGGATTCAATTCACCCCTCCACTTT
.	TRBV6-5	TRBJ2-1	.	CASSFAQTGRSEQFF	TGTGCCAGCAGCTTTGCTCAGACCGGTCGGAGTGAGCAGTTCTTC
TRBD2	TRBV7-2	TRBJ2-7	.	CASMRTSGRYEQYF	TGTGCCAGCATGAGGACTAGCGGGAGGTACGAGCAGTACTTC
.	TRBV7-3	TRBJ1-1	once	CASSLSPRTEAFF	TGTGCCAGCAGCTTAAGCCCGCGGACTGAAGCTTTCTTT
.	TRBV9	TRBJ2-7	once	CASSGRQSSYEQYF	TGTGCCAGCAGCGGACGACAGAGCTCCTACGAGCAGTACTTC
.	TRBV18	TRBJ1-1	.	CASSPQQFNTEAFF	TGTGCCAGCTCACCACAACAGTTTAACACTGAAGCTTTCTTT
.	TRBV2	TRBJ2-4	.	CASDPGHPKNIQYF	TGTGCCAGCGATCCGGGACACCCCAAAAACATTCAGTACTTC
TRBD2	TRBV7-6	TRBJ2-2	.	CASSRTSGRAGELFF	TGTGCCAGCAGCCGGACTAGCGGGAGGGCCGGGGAGCTGTTTTTT
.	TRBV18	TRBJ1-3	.	CASSPGLSGNTIYF	TGTGCCAGCTCACCAGGGCTGTCTGGAAACACCATATATTTT
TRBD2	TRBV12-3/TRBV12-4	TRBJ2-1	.	CASTGTKYNEQFF	TGTGCCAGCACCGGGACTAAATACAATGAGCAGTTCTTC
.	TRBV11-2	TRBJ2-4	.	CASSLLSGGEGKNIQYF	TGTGCCAGCAGCTTACTGTCGGGGGGCGAAGGCAAAAACATTCAGTACTTC
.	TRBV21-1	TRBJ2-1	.	CASSNERGQGVGPNINNEQFF	TGTGCCAGCAGCAATGAGCGGGGGCAGGGAGTGGGGCCCAACATAAACAATGAGCAGTTCTTC
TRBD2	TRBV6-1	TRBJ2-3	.	CASSEFGSGGTQYF	TGTGCCAGCAGTGAATTCGGGTCGGGAGGTACGCAGTATTTT
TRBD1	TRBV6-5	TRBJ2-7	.	CASSLTGFHEQYF	TGTGCCAGCAGCCTGACAGGGTTCCACGAGCAGTACTTC
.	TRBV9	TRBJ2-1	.	CASSVRGMGTQNNEQFF	TGTGCCAGCAGCGTCCGGGGGATGGGGACGCAGAACAATGAGCAGTTCTTC
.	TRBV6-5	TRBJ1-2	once	CASSYQTGYGYTF	TGTGCCAGCAGTTACCAGACAGGCTATGGCTACACCTTC
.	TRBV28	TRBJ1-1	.	CASSRDIGSAGTEAFF	TGTGCCAGCAGTCGGGACATTGGGAGTGCCGGCACTGAAGCTTTCTTT
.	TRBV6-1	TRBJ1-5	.	CASSERGTKPQHF	TGTGCCAGCAGTGAAAGAGGGACTAAGCCCCAGCATTTT
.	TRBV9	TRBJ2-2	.	CASSPPGYSTGELFF	TGTGCCAGCAGCCCCCCGGGGTACAGCACCGGGGAGCTGTTTTTT
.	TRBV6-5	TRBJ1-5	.	CASTAGTGTGPQHF	TGTGCCAGCACTGCGGGGACGGGGACTGGGCCCCAGCATTTT
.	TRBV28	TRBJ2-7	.	CASGTTGPSYEQYF	TGTGCCAGCGGGACCACAGGGCCCTCCTACGAGCAGTACTTC
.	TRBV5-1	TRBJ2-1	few	CASSLGGYSYNEQFF	TGCGCCAGCAGCTTGGGGGGCTATTCCTACAATGAGCAGTTCTTC
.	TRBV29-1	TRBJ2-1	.	CSVEAAGYNEQFF	TGCAGCGTTGAAGCGGCGGGTTACAATGAGCAGTTCTTC
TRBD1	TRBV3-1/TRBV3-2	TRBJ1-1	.	CASRPTDRAGEAFF	TGTGCCAGCAGACCTACCGACAGGGCGGGTGAAGCTTTCTTT
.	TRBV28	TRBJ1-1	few	CASSTNPGLGNTEAFF	TGTGCCAGCAGTACAAACCCAGGGTTAGGGAACACTGAAGCTTTCTTT
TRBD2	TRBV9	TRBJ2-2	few	CASSVLAGGHGELFF	TGTGCCAGCAGCGTACTGGCGGGAGGGCACGGGGAGCTGTTTTTT
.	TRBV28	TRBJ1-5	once	CASRSPTGMNQPQHF	TGTGCCAGCAGATCCCCGACAGGAATGAATCAGCCCCAGCATTTT
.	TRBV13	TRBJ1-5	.	CASSSTGSPQHF	TGTGCCAGCAGCTCCACAGGGTCCCCCCAGCATTTT
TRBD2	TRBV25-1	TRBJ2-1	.	CASSDPGLARLNEQFF	TGTGCCAGCAGTGATCCCGGACTAGCAAGGTTGAATGAGCAGTTCTTC
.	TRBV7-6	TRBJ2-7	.	CASSFGTYEQYF	TGTGCCAGCAGCTTCGGGACCTACGAGCAGTACTTC